The 20 T cell receptor beta chains given below trace back to one sample, sequenced in a study of cytomegalovirus exposure and HLA in healthy donors. PCR involved 60 Vbeta and 13 Jbeta primers. Some clones are missing from TCRdb's copy, which holds only in-frame ones; the method was immunoSEQ multiplex PCR. The sample carries under 120,000 clones, approximately 70% recorded once. Material for sequencing was PBMCs. These receptors came from a man aged 25-45 years in good health and CMV-seropositive.

In the case of this clone: This same CDR3 is encoded by further DNA sequences in the sample. The chain employs TRBV19 and TRBJ1-5; 7 bases align to TRBD1. CDR3 length: 13 amino acids. Germline assignment: CDR1 LNHDA and CDR2 SQIVND (reference sequence). Unmatched junction bases numbered 2, after V lost 5 bases and J lost 4 bases. The CDR3 is CASSGQVNQPQHF. CDR3 nucleotides: TGTGCCAGTAGTGGACAGGTTAATCAGCCCCAGCATTTT.

This chain uses TRBV25-1 with TRBJ2-2; a possible D gene is TRBD1 (5 bases). CDR3 length: 16 residues. V was pared by 4 bases and J by 0 bases, with 12 bases between. CDR1 and CDR2 (germline): MGHDK, SYGVNS. The CDR3 reads CASSGQTASNTGELFF. CDR3 DNA: TGTGCCAGCAGTGGCCAGACAGCCTCGAACACCGGGGAGCTGTTTTTT.

On this clone itself: At one boundary the junction diverges from the germline segment, which might be a read error. This sequence joins TRBV7-7 and TRBJ2-5; TRBD2 is a possible D gene (6 bases). Germline lookup yields CDR1 SSHAT and CDR2 FNYEAQ (reference sequence). CDR3 length equals 16 residues. The CDR3 protein is CASSLAGPGVQETQYF. The CDR3 coding sequence is TGTGCTAGCAGCTTAGCCGGACCGGGGGTCCAAGAGACCCAGTACTTC.

This clone was counted only a few times. V and J are TRBV18 and TRBJ1-1; 8 bases are a match to TRBD1. V lost 5 bases, J lost 6 bases, and 5 bases stayed unmatched. The CDR3 is 13 amino acids. CDR1 and CDR2 (germline): KGHSH, LQKENI. CDR3 residues: CASSSDRDPEAFF. The DNA for the CDR3 is TGTGCCAGCTCATCGGACAGGGATCCTGAAGCTTTCTTT.

A few counts support this clone. This chain connects TRBV9 to TRBJ1-2; 7 bases map to TRBD1. CDR1 is SGDLS and CDR2 is YYNGEE in the germline V gene. Unmatched junction bases numbered 9, after V lost 3 bases and J lost 4 bases. The CDR3 is 15 residues long. The CDR3 DNA reads as TGTGCCAGCAGCGCGACAGGGCCCGGTGGCTATGGCTACACCTTC. Encoded protein: CASSATGPGGYGYTF.

CDR3 coding DNA: TGTGCCAGCAGCCCTCGGGGAGCGGACACTGAAGCTTTCTTT. Its translation is CASSPRGADTEAFF. This chain links TRBV5-5 with TRBJ1-1; the D is unclear. Trimming took off 4 bases at V and 3 bases at J, with 13 bases between the two ends. The CDR3 has 14 residues. The V gene's germline CDR1 is SGHKS and CDR2 YYEKEE (reference sequence). The full variable domain, rest sourced from reference TRBV5-5 and TRBJ1-1, is DAGVTQSPTHLIKTRGQQVTLRCSPISGHKSVSWYQQVLGQGPQFIFQYYEKEERGRGNFPDRFSARQFPNYSSELNVNALLLGDSALYLCASSPRGADTEAFFGQGTRLTVV.

This chain joins TRBV2 and TRBJ2-7; weak D call: TRBD1 (6 bases). Germline V gives CDR1 SNHLY, CDR2 FYNNEI. V gave up 7 bases and J gave up 0 bases, with 16 bases separating them. The CDR3 contains 15 residues. In DNA, the CDR3 is TGTGCCAGCAAGGGACGAGACAGGAGCTCCTACGAGCAGTACTTC. Protein product: CASKGRDRSSYEQYF.

The chain combines TRBV7-9 with TRBJ2-2, with 8 bases identical to TRBD1. Germline CDR1 is SEHNR and CDR2 is FQNEAQ (reference sequence). After removal of 5 bases from V and 7 bases from J, the junction contained 3 bases not matched to a gene. The CDR3 has 13 residues. The CDR3 here is CASSRQGNGELFF. The CDR3 coding sequence is TGTGCCAGCAGCAGACAGGGGAACGGGGAGCTGTTTTTT.

V gene TRBV7-2 combines with J gene TRBJ2-1, with 9 nucleotides matching TRBD1. CDR3 length: 13 residues. Unmatched junction bases numbered 3, after V lost 8 bases and J lost 4 bases. CDR1 is SGHTA, CDR2 FQGNSA, per germline. The CDR3 nucleotides read TGTGCCAGCTCGGGACAGGGTTACAATGAGCAGTTCTTC. Its translation is CASSGQGYNEQFF.

V is TRBV27 and J is TRBJ1-1; no firm D call. Germline V gene lookup returns CDR1 MNHEY and CDR2 SMNVEV (reference sequence). The CDR3 has 12 amino acids. Deletions cut 4 bases from V and 3 bases from J, with 6 bases between. For the CDR3, the DNA is TGTGCCAGCAGTTCTTTTGACACTGAAGCTTTCTTT. Translating gives CASSSFDTEAFF.

This clone was seen a single time. The chain's CDR3 is CASSPGTGVSSNYGYTF. Here the CDR3 DNA reads TGTGCCAGTTCCCCCGGGACAGGGGTTTCCTCTAACTATGGCTACACCTTC. The rearrangement links TRBV19 to TRBJ1-2; 10 bases fit TRBD1. V gave up 8 bases and J gave up 0 bases; unmatched junction bases: 12. CDR1 and CDR2 from the germline V gene are LNHDA and SQIVND (reference sequence). The CDR3 is made up of 17 amino acids.

This clone was recorded only once. This rearrangement joins TRBV7-6 to TRBJ1-1, with D unresolved. With 1 base removed from V and 4 bases from J, the gap between germline ends came to 7 bases. Per the germline V gene, CDR1 is SGHVS and CDR2 is FNYEAQ. This CDR3 region has 13 residues. CDR3 in amino acids: CASSLETATEAFF. The CDR3 DNA sequence: TGTGCCAGCAGCTTAGAAACTGCCACTGAAGCTTTCTTT.

There are a few counts of this clone. This chain joins TRBV7-3 and TRBJ2-1; TRBD1 matches 11 bases. CDR1 and CDR2 from the germline V gene are SGHTA and FQGTGA. The CDR3 sequence is 14 residues long. With V trimmed by 2 bases and J by 7 bases, 1 base remained unmatched. CDR3 sequence: CASSLGTGGNEQFF. In DNA, the CDR3 is TGTGCCAGCAGCTTAGGGACAGGGGGGAATGAGCAGTTCTTC. Supplemented by reference TRBV7-3 and TRBJ2-1, the full variable domain reads GAGVSQTPSNKVTEKGKYVELRCDPISGHTALYWYRQSLGQGPEFLIYFQGTGAADDSGLPNDRFFAVRPEGSVSTLKIQRTERGDSAVYLCASSLGTGGNEQFFGPGTRLTVL.

There are a few counts of this clone. This chain uses TRBV5-1 with TRBJ2-2; possibly TRBD1 for D (6 bases). CDR3 size: 14 residues. Germline loops: CDR1 SGHRS, CDR2 YFSETQ. Trimming stripped 1 base from V and 5 bases from J, with 9 bases between. CDR3 coding DNA: TGCGCCAGCAGCTTGATGCAGGGGACCGGGGAGCTGTTTTTT. It encodes CASSLMQGTGELFF.

The genes are TRBV6-5 and TRBJ2-4; D is ambiguous. Germline V gene lookup returns CDR1 MNHEY and CDR2 SVGAGI. Trimming stripped 5 bases from V and 1 base from J, with 12 bases between. CDR3 length: 15 residues. Here the CDR3 reads CASSQTYGAKNIQYF. Written as DNA, the CDR3 is TGTGCCAGCAGTCAGACTTATGGGGCCAAAAACATTCAGTACTTC.

The V call is TRBV6-5, the J call TRBJ2-3; TRBD1 might be the D (5 bases). Germline V gives CDR1 MNHEY, CDR2 SVGAGI. This CDR3 is 15 amino acids long. V dropped 4 bases and J dropped 4 bases, with 15 bases sitting between them. CDR3 sequence: CASSFDRQGADTQYF. The CDR3 coding sequence is TGTGCCAGCAGTTTTGATAGGCAGGGCGCAGATACGCAGTATTTT.

V usage is TRBV10-3 and J usage is TRBJ2-3, with 14 positions matching TRBD2. Germline V lookup: CDR1 ENHRY, CDR2 SYGVKD. The CDR3 totals 16 residues. V lost 8 bases, J lost 6 bases, and 10 bases stayed unmatched. CDR3 sequence (DNA): TGTGCCATCGGACAGACTAGCGGGGGGGCCTGGGATACGCAGTATTTT. Its translation is CAIGQTSGGAWDTQYF.

This chain uses TRBV4-1 with TRBJ2-7; D is possibly TRBD2 (6 bases). V was cut by 0 bases and J by 4 bases, with 10 bases left in between. The CDR3 has 14 amino acids. CDR1 and CDR2 from the germline V gene are MGHRA and YSYEKL. The CDR3 coding sequence is TGCGCCAGCAGCCAAGATACGGCGGGGTACGAGCAGTACTTC. Translating gives CASSQDTAGYEQYF.

The genes are TRBV4-2 and TRBJ2-7; D remains ambiguous. CDR1 and CDR2 from the germline V gene are LGHNA and YNFKEQ. The CDR3 sequence is 13 residues long. Trimming cost V 1 base and J 6 bases, with 10 bases left between them. CDR3 DNA sequence: TGTGCCAGCAGCCAAGTCACGGGTCTCGAGCAGTACTTC. Encoded protein: CASSQVTGLEQYF.

This chain uses TRBV7-2 with TRBJ1-3; 7 nucleotides match TRBD1. This CDR3 spans 16 amino acids. V lost 5 bases to trimming and J lost 2 bases; unmatched junction nucleotides: 9. Germline V gene data show CDR1 as SGHTA and CDR2 as FQGNSA. The CDR3 DNA is TGTGCCAGCAGCGCCCGACAGGGTTTCACTGGAAACACCATATATTTT. It translates to CASSARQGFTGNTIYF.